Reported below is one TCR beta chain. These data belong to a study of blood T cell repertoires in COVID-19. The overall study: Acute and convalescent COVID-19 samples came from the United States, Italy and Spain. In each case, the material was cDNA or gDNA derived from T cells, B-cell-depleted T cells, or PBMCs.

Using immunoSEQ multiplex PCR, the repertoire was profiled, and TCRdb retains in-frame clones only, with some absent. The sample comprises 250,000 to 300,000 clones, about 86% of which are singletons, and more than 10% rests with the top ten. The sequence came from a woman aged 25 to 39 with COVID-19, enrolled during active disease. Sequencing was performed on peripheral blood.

CDR3 nucleotides: TGTGCCAGCAGCCAAGGTCCAGGAGGCGGAAACACCATATATTTT. It is translated as CASSQGPGGGNTIYF. The rearrangement links TRBV3-1 (or the pseudogene TRBV3-2) to TRBJ1-3; no firm D call. V was trimmed by 1 base and J by 4 bases, leaving 11 bases between them. The CDR3 extends over 15 amino acids. The V gene's germline CDR1 is LGHDT and CDR2 YNNKEL (reference sequence).